This T cell receptor (beta chain) comes out of a study of blood T cell repertoires in COVID-19. The assay was immunoSEQ multiplex PCR, and TCRdb's table has in-frame clones only and misses some. The sample lists about 300,000 clones, around 84% occurring once. The J segment lost 0 bases and the V segment lost 4 bases, leaving 5 bases of the junction unmatched. The CDR3 consists of 15 residues. Germline assignment: CDR1 SGHRS and CDR2 YFSETQ. The sample was peripheral blood. The chain joins TRBV5-1 to TRBJ2-7; the match to TRBD2 covers 9 bases. The TCR comes from a human donor with COVID-19, enrolled during active disease. The donor label of this sample is uncertain. The CDR3 sequence: CASSKNSGSSYEQYF. The CDR3 region has the DNA TGCGCCAGCAGCAAAAATAGCGGGAGCTCCTACGAGCAGTACTTC.